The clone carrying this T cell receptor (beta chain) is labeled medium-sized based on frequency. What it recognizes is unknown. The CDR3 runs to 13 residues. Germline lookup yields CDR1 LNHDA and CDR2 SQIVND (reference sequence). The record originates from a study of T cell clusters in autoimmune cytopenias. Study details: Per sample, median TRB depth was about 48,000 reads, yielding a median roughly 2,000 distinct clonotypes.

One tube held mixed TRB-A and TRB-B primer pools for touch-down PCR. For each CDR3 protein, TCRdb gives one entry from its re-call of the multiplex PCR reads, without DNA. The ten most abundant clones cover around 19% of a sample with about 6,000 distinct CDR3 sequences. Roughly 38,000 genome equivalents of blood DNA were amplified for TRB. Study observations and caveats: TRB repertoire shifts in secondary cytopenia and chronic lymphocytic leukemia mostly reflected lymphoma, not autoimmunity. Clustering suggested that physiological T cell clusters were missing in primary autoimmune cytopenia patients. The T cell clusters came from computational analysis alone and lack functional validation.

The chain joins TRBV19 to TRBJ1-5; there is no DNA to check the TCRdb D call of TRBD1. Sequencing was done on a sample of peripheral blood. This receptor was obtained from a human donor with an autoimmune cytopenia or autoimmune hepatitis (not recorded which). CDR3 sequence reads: CASSEQDGQPQHF. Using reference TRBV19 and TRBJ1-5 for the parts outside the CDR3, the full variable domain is DGGITQSPKYLFRKEGQNVTLSCEQNLNHDAMYWYRQDPGQGLRLIYYSQIVNDFQKGDIAEGYSVSREKKESFPLTVTSAQKNPTAFYLCASSEQDGQPQHFGDGTRLSIL.